These 6 T cell receptor beta chains came from one sample sequenced in a study of identical twins' blood T cells. TCRdb reprocessed the 5' RACE reads with MiXCR, giving one entry per CDR3 protein. The sample has fewer than 450,000 distinct CDR3 sequences; roughly 31% are singletons. The sample comprised PBMCs. All receptors come from a woman aged 18-55 years in good health.

Remarks on this clonotype: The junction differs from germline at one of its ends, possibly a read error. The chain carries TRBV7-9 and TRBJ1-4; 9 bases match TRBD1. The germline V gene encodes CDR1 SEHNR and CDR2 FQNEAQ (reference sequence). This CDR3 has 15 amino acids. In nucleotides, the CDR3 is TGTGTCAGCAGCTGGGACAGGGCCCATAATGAAAAACTGTTTTTT. Translated, it gives CVSSWDRAHNEKLFF. Filled out from reference TRBV7-9 and TRBJ1-4, the complete variable domain reads DTGVSQNPRHKITKRGQNVTFRCDPISEHNRLYWYRQTLGQGPEFLTYFQNEAQLEKSRLLSDRFSAERPKGSFSTLEIQRTEQGDSAMYLCVSSWDRAHNEKLFFGSGTQLSVL.

This clonotype was seen only a few times. This sequence joins TRBV25-1 and TRBJ2-1; 8 nucleotides match TRBD2. With V trimmed by 4 bases and J by 6 bases, 8 bases remained unmatched. Germline assignment: CDR1 MGHDK and CDR2 SYGVNS. The CDR3 covers 15 residues. CDR3 amino acids: CASSALGLAANEQFF. CDR3 coding DNA: TGTGCCAGCAGTGCCCTAGGACTAGCAGCCAATGAGCAGTTCTTC. Full variable domain (missing parts from reference TRBV25-1 and TRBJ2-1): EADIYQTPRYLVIGTGKKITLECSQTMGHDKMYWYQQDPGMELHLIHYSYGVNSTEKGDLSSESTVSRIRTEHFPLTLESARPSHTSQYLCASSALGLAANEQFFGPGTRLTVL.

This chain joins TRBV7-9 and TRBJ2-3; D is ambiguous. The V end was cut by 5 bases, the J end by 4 bases, with 13 bases between. This CDR3 has 14 amino acids. Germline V gives CDR1 SEHNR, CDR2 FQNEAQ (reference sequence). CDR3 bases: TGTGCCAGCAGCACCCATTCGGACCCAGATACGCAGTATTTT. This codes for CASSTHSDPDTQYF.

This clonotype appeared a single time. The chain employs TRBV12-3 or TRBV12-4 and TRBJ1-2; D is undetermined. This CDR3 is 13 amino acids long. Trimming pared 1 base from V and 6 bases from J, leaving 9 bases between. Here the CDR3 reads CASSLDVEHGYTF. CDR3 bases: TGTGCCAGCAGTTTAGACGTGGAGCATGGCTACACCTTC.

The CDR3 loop reads CASSYSVGQWRAFF. As DNA, the CDR3 is TGTGCCAGCAGTTACTCGGTGGGACAGTGGAGGGCTTTCTTT. The chain combines TRBV6-2 or TRBV6-3 with TRBJ1-1; TRBD1 matches 7 bases. Germline loops: CDR1 MNHEY, CDR2 SVGEGT. The CDR3 sequence is 14 residues long. With V trimmed by 0 bases and J by 11 bases, 9 bases remained unmatched.

This clonotype was observed many times. The chain uses TRBV24-1 and TRBJ2-3; TRBD1 matches 10 bases. The germline V gene has CDR1 KGHDR and CDR2 SFDVKD. There are 15 residues in the CDR3. The trim removed 6 bases at V and 4 bases at J, leaving 6 bases unmatched. In DNA, the CDR3 is TGTGCCACCAGTTCCCCGGGACAGGGGTCAGATACGCAGTATTTT. Protein: CATSSPGQGSDTQYF.